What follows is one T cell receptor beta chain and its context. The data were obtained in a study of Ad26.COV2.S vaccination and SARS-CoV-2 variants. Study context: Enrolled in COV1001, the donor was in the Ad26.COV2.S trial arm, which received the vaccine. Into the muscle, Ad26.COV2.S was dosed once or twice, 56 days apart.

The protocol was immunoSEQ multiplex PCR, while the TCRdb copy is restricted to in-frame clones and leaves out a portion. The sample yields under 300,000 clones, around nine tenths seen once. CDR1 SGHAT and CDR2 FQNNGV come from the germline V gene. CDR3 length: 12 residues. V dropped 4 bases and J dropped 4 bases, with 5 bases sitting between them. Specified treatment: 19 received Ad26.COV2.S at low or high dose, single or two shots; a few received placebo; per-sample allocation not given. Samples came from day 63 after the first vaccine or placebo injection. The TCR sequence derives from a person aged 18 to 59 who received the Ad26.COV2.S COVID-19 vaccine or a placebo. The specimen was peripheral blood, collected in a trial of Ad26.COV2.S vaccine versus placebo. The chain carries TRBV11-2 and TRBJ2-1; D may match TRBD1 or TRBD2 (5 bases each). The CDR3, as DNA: TGTGCCAGCAGCTGGGGGTACAATGAGCAGTTCTTC. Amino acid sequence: CASSWGYNEQFF.